Below, 20 T cell receptor beta chains from the same sample are listed, as sequenced in a study of T cells in Graves' hyperthyroidism and ophthalmopathy. The source material, RNA transcripts, was used to amplify TCR beta CDR3 regions. Researchers ran a first-round RT-PCR on the TCR CDR3 using the HTBI primer set. TCRdb ran MiXCR on the multiplex PCR reads and lists one entry per CDR3 protein. The sample carries approximately 510,000 distinct CDR3 sequences, around 21% recorded once. The specimen sequenced was blood. These receptors originate from a man between 18 and 35 years old with Graves' hyperthyroidism.

This clonotype has only a few counts. V gene TRBV30 combines with J gene TRBJ2-7, with D perhaps matching TRBD2 (7 bases). The length of the CDR3 is 14 residues. V lost 5 bases and J 0 bases, leaving 14 bases between the germline ends. The germline V gene has CDR1 GTSNPN and CDR2 SVGIG (reference sequence). The CDR3 region is CAWARGGPSYEQYF. DNA for the CDR3: TGTGCCTGGGCGAGGGGGGGACCCTCCTACGAGCAGTACTTC.

The table lists this clonotype with a few counts. The V and J genes are TRBV28 and TRBJ1-5; 10 bases are a match to TRBD1. Losses at the gene ends were 6 bases for V and 2 bases for J; bases not matched to a gene: 13. Germline CDR1 is MDHEN and CDR2 is SYDVKM. The CDR3 contains 18 residues. The DNA for the CDR3 is TGTGCCAGCAGCGTTGCGGGACAGGGGCTGTTTGGCAATCAGCCCCAGCATTTT. This encodes CASSVAGQGLFGNQPQHF.

The chain recombines TRBV7-2 with TRBJ2-7, with D perhaps matching TRBD1 or TRBD2 (7 bases each). Germline V CDR1 and CDR2: SGHTA, FQGNSA. Deletions cut 5 bases from V and 0 bases from J, with 14 bases between. The CDR3 is 15 residues long. DNA for the CDR3: TGTGCCAGCAGCCCTCAGGGGGGGTTCTCCTACGAGCAGTACTTC. The encoded protein is CASSPQGGFSYEQYF.

This clonotype was seen at least ten times. This chain connects TRBV6-5 to TRBJ2-2, with D perhaps matching TRBD1 (6 bases). Trimming removed 0 bases from V and 8 bases from J, with 13 bases in between. Germline values: CDR1 MNHEY, CDR2 SVGAGI. This CDR3 region has 15 residues. The CDR3 DNA follows: TGTGCCAGCAGTTACTCCATGACAGGTGGAGGGGAGCTGTTTTTT. This translates into CASSYSMTGGGELFF.

This clonotype was counted many times. V is TRBV29-1 and J is TRBJ1-1, with D hard to call. Germline V gene lookup returns CDR1 SQVTM and CDR2 ANQGSEA. V was shortened by 3 bases and J by 1 base, with 12 bases between the two germline ends. The CDR3 contains 14 residues. The CDR3 is CSVDGWQSNTEAFF. The CDR3 DNA is TGCAGCGTTGATGGGTGGCAGTCGAACACTGAAGCTTTCTTT.

Of note for this clonotype: At one end the junction does not follow the germline gene, possibly because of a read error. The V gene is TRBV2, the J gene TRBJ1-1; no definite D call. This CDR3 has 13 residues. The germline gives CDR1 SNHLY, CDR2 FYNNEI. CDR3 sequence: CASTRFENTEACF. The CDR3 bases are TGTGCCAGCACGCGGTTCGAGAACACTGAAGCTTGCTTT.

This clonotype was counted between two and nine times. The V and J genes are TRBV30 and TRBJ2-5; TRBD1 is a possible D gene (6 bases). Per the germline V gene, CDR1 is GTSNPN and CDR2 is SVGIG (reference sequence). CDR3 size: 16 residues. The germline V and J ends were trimmed by 5 bases and 1 base, with 20 bases remaining between them. CDR3 in amino acids: CAWSRGITLSQETQYF. The CDR3 DNA sequence: TGTGCCTGGTCCAGGGGAATTACTCTTTCCCAAGAGACCCAGTACTTC. The whole variable domain, filled in from reference TRBV30 and TRBJ2-5, reads SQTIHQWPATLVQPVGSPLSLECTVEGTSNPNLYWYRQAAGRGLQLLFYSVGIGQISSEVPQNLSASRPQDRQFILSSKKLLLSDSGFYLCAWSRGITLSQETQYFGPGTRLLVL.

This clonotype was seen many times. The V call is TRBV6-5, the J call TRBJ1-3; possible D gene TRBD1, 6 bases. Deletions cut 8 bases from V and 4 bases from J, with 18 bases between. The germline gives CDR1 MNHEY, CDR2 SVGAGI. The CDR3 is 15 residues long. CDR3 coding DNA: TGTGCCAGCTCGAGAGGGGGGGCAAGAGGAAACACCATATATTTT. It translates to CASSRGGARGNTIYF.

V and J are TRBV5-4 and TRBJ1-5; D may be TRBD1 (5 bases). The CDR3 runs 14 residues. The V end was cut by 2 bases, the J end by 2 bases, with 8 bases between. In germline, CDR1 is SGHNT, CDR2 YYREEE (reference sequence). The CDR3 region has the DNA TGTGCCAGCAGCTTAATGGGGGGCAATCAGCCCCAGCATTTT. This translates into CASSLMGGNQPQHF.

The chain couples TRBV20-1 to TRBJ2-7; D is possibly TRBD2 (6 bases). Trimming took 4 bases from V and 3 from J, leaving 10 bases between them. From germline, CDR1 is DFQATT and CDR2 SNEGSKA (reference sequence). The CDR3 is 12 amino acids. The CDR3 DNA sequence: TGCAGTGCTACGGGGGATTTCTACGAGCAGTACTTC. This translates into CSATGDFYEQYF.

The V call is TRBV13, the J call TRBJ2-7; D remains unclear. The CDR3 is made up of 13 amino acids. V lost 5 bases and J 2 bases, leaving 10 bases between the germline ends. Germline lookup yields CDR1 PRHDT and CDR2 FYEKMQ (reference sequence). The CDR3 region has the DNA TGTGCCAGCAGCCCCCGGTGGACCTACGAGCAGTACTTC. This sequence encodes CASSPRWTYEQYF.

This clonotype was counted at least ten times. This chain links TRBV6-1 with TRBJ1-2; D ambiguous. Trimming took off 4 bases at V and 8 bases at J, with 20 bases between the two ends. The CDR3 is made up of 15 amino acids. Germline loops: CDR1 MNHNS, CDR2 SASEGT. CDR3 nucleotides: TGTGCCAGCAGTGCCACGACTTCCTCCCAGCAGGGCTACACCTTC. Protein sequence: CASSATTSSQQGYTF.

This clonotype appeared a few times. CDR3 DNA: TGTGCCAGCAGCCTAACTTCCTCCGGGACTCAGAGCTACGAGCAGTACTTC. Translating it yields CASSLTSSGTQSYEQYF. The V gene is TRBV6-7, the J gene TRBJ2-7; D might be TRBD2 (6 bases). TRBV6-7 is an ORF; its function is uncertain. V dropped 6 bases and J dropped 3 bases, with 24 bases sitting between them. The CDR3 length is 17 residues.

This clonotype was recorded at least ten times. V gene TRBV12-3 or TRBV12-4 combines with J gene TRBJ2-7, with 8 nucleotides matching TRBD1. The CDR3 sequence is 12 residues long. V lost 6 bases and J lost 6; bases outside the gene matches: 4. The CDR3 nucleotides are TGTGCCAGCAGACCAACAGGGGGCGAGCAGTACTTC. Translation: CASRPTGGEQYF.

There are many counts of this clonotype. The V call is TRBV12-3 or TRBV12-4, the J call TRBJ2-5, with TRBD2 identical over 11 bases. V was clipped by 6 bases and J by 4 bases; unmatched bases: 4. The CDR3 sequence is 14 residues long. CDR3: CASSPGLAAETQYF. DNA of the CDR3: TGTGCCAGCAGCCCGGGACTAGCGGCAGAGACCCAGTACTTC.

This clonotype was seen many times. This chain connects TRBV7-9 to TRBJ2-2; D unresolved. CDR1 and CDR2 (germline): SEHNR, FQNEAQ (reference sequence). The CDR3 runs to 10 residues. The CDR3 region has the DNA TGTGCAGATAACACCGGGGAGCTGTTTTTT. Residues: CADNTGELFF.

The chain links TRBV11-1 to TRBJ1-2; tentatively, D is TRBD1 (6 bases). CDR1 is SGHAT and CDR2 is FQDESV in the germline V gene (reference sequence). V was shortened by 4 bases and J by 4 bases, with 19 bases between the two germline ends. This CDR3 spans 16 amino acids. CDR3 in amino acids: CASSSPGQRRRYGYTF. Here the CDR3 DNA reads TGTGCCAGCAGCTCGCCTGGACAGCGGCGACGCTATGGCTACACCTTC. The full variable domain, in which reference TRBV11-1 and TRBJ1-2 provide the parts outside the CDR3, is EAEVAQSPRYKITEKSQAVAFWCDPISGHATLYWYRQILGQGPELLVQFQDESVVDDSQLPKDRFSAERLKGVDSTLKIQPAELGDSAMYLCASSSPGQRRRYGYTFGSGTRLTVV.

The gene calls are TRBV29-1 and TRBJ2-7, with D perhaps matching TRBD2 (5 bases). CDR1 and CDR2 (germline): SQVTM, ANQGSEA. Trimming pared 3 bases from V and 0 bases from J, leaving 15 bases between. This CDR3 contains 15 residues. CDR3 residues: CSVETLEGNSYEQYF. CDR3 sequence (DNA): TGCAGCGTTGAGACCCTTGAGGGTAACTCCTACGAGCAGTACTTC.

The V gene is TRBV11-1, the J gene TRBJ1-1, with 7 bases matching TRBD1. The CDR3 runs to 16 residues. Trimming removed 5 bases from V and 0 bases from J; junction bases left unmatched: 9. CDR1 SGHAT and CDR2 FQDESV come from the germline V gene (reference sequence). The CDR3 bases are TGTGCCAGCAGCCCCGACAGGGCTCCGTTGAACACTGAAGCTTTCTTT. This sequence encodes CASSPDRAPLNTEAFF.

Note on this clonotype: This may come from a read error, since a much larger clone is one base off. In this CDR3 the conserved last residue, phenylalanine or tryptophan, is missing, so a read error is likely. The chain joins TRBV7-2 to TRBJ1-2, with a possible D match to TRBD1 (6 bases). The CDR3 runs to 15 residues. V lost 4 bases, J lost 2 bases, and 14 bases lay in between. Germline values: CDR1 SGHTA, CDR2 FQGNSA. CDR3 DNA sequence: TGTGCCAGCAGCTCCCCGGATCAGGGGAACTATGGCTACACCTTG. Amino acids: CASSSPDQGNYGYTL.